This TCR beta chain was found in a study of cytomegalovirus exposure and HLA in healthy donors. PCR amplification relied on 60 Vbeta primers (plus 13 Jbeta primers). Only in-frame clones appear in the TCRdb table, and some are missing; sequencing was by immunoSEQ multiplex PCR. The profile shows about 73,000 clones, 60% to 85% of them singletons. The CDR3 sequence is 17 residues long. J gave up 3 bases and V 3 bases, and 10 bases lay outside the gene matches. CDR1 is SGHVS and CDR2 is FQNEAQ in the germline V gene. Sequencing used PBMCs. This sequence joins TRBV7-8 and TRBJ2-7; TRBD2 matches 11 bases. The TCR was taken from a man in his 70s in good health and CMV-seronegative. CDR3 amino acids: CASSFQGLAGLGYEQYF. The CDR3 region has the DNA TGTGCCAGCAGCTTCCAAGGACTAGCGGGCTTGGGCTACGAGCAGTACTTC.